One and the same sample provided the 25 T cell receptor beta chains below, sequenced in a study of T cell changes during pregnancy in multiple sclerosis (dated by TCRdb to between 2018 and 2020). The library was obtained by the immunoSEQ multiplex PCR assay. Held by TCRdb, this immuneACCESS table contains in-frame sequences only and omits some clones. Under half of the omission traces to an unresolved V gene where checked; the cause of the rest is unknown. This sample gives around 57,000 clones in total; about 87% of them show up just once. The top ten hold 0.89% of the sample. The sample was peripheral blood, taken in the first trimester of pregnancy. Every receptor here comes from a female donor in good health, enrolled as a control in a pregnancy study.

The J gene is TRBJ1-2, the V gene TRBV6-6; 10 bases are a match to TRBD1. Germline V gene sequence: CDR1 MNHNY, CDR2 SVGAGI (reference sequence). The CDR3 is 16 amino acids. Trimming at V came to 0 bases and at J to 4 bases, leaving 5 bases not matched to a gene. The CDR3 loop reads CASSYSPTGGSYGYTF. CDR3 DNA: TGTGCCAGCAGTTACTCCCCGACAGGGGGCAGCTATGGCTACACCTTC.

This sequence joins TRBV29-1 and TRBJ1-3, with D possibly being TRBD1 (6 bases). The CDR3 loop spans 15 amino acids. Germline V gene sequence: CDR1 SQVTM, CDR2 ANQGSEA. Trimming cost V 2 bases and J 1 base, with 12 bases left between them. CDR3 sequence (DNA): TGCAGCGTTGAAACAGGGCGGTCTTCTGGAAACACCATATATTTT. This encodes CSVETGRSSGNTIYF.

V usage is TRBV11-2 and J usage is TRBJ2-7; 10 bases map to TRBD1. Losses at the gene ends were 4 bases for V and 6 bases for J; bases not matched to a gene: 9. The length of the CDR3 is 15 residues. Germline values: CDR1 SGHAT, CDR2 FQNNGV. The CDR3 DNA is TGTGCCAGCAGCTCCGTTCGGGACAGGGGTTTCGAGCAGTACTTC. This sequence encodes CASSSVRDRGFEQYF. Full variable domain (rest looked up from reference TRBV11-2 and TRBJ2-7): EAGVAQSPRYKIIEKRQSVAFWCNPISGHATLYWYQQILGQGPKLLIQFQNNGVVDDSQLPKDRFSAERLKGVDSTLKIQPAKLEDSAVYLCASSSVRDRGFEQYFGPGTRLTVT.

This clone was seen more than once but under ten times. The chain employs TRBV6-1 and TRBJ1-1, with 7 bases lining up with TRBD1. J was trimmed by 6 bases and V by 6 bases; bases with no gene match: 7. This CDR3 is built from 13 residues. Germline V gene lookup returns CDR1 MNHNS and CDR2 SASEGT. In DNA form, the CDR3 reads TGTGCCAGCAGAGTGGACAGGAGCTCTGAAGCTTTCTTT. Translating it yields CASRVDRSSEAFF.

This clone occurred once. This sequence joins TRBV5-1 and TRBJ2-3; 9 bases are shared with TRBD1. Germline CDR1 SGHRS, CDR2 YFSETQ. The CDR3 consists of 18 residues. V was pared by 0 bases and J by 1 base, with 9 bases of the junction left unmatched. Written as DNA, the CDR3 is TGCGCCAGCAGCTTGGTCCCGGGACAGGGTCAGGGCACAGATACGCAGTATTTT. This translates into CASSLVPGQGQGTDTQYF. Full variable domain (outside the CDR3, taken from reference TRBV5-1 and TRBJ2-3): KAGVTQTPRYLIKTRGQQVTLSCSPISGHRSVSWYQQTPGQGLQFLFEYFSETQRNKGNFPGRFSGRQFSNSRSEMNVSTLELGDSALYLCASSLVPGQGQGTDTQYFGPGTRLTVL.

The chain employs TRBV6-5 and TRBJ2-1; 8 nucleotides agree with TRBD1. Germline trimming cut 5 bases from V and 9 bases from J; bases unmatched to any gene: 3. Germline V gives CDR1 MNHEY, CDR2 SVGAGI. CDR3 size: 12 residues. The CDR3 spells CASSRGQGEQFF. DNA for the CDR3: TGTGCCAGCAGTCGCGGACAGGGTGAGCAGTTCTTC.

The V gene is TRBV6-4, the J gene TRBJ2-2, with a possible D match to TRBD1 (6 bases). The germline V and J ends were trimmed by 6 bases and 4 bases, with 12 bases remaining between them. Germline CDR1 reads MRHNA; CDR2 reads SNTAGT. The CDR3 is 14 residues long. The CDR3: CASRQDSSTGELFF. DNA of the CDR3: TGTGCCAGCAGACAGGACAGCTCCACCGGGGAGCTGTTTTTT.

V usage is TRBV19 and J usage is TRBJ1-6, with D uncertain. The CDR3 spans 13 residues. Between the trimmed V and J ends, which lost 5 bases and 10 bases, there was a span of 12 bases. Germline CDR1 LNHDA, CDR2 SQIVND (reference sequence). Here the CDR3 reads CASSLIGGSPLHF. The CDR3 DNA reads TGTGCCAGTAGTTTAATCGGAGGCTCACCCCTCCACTTT.

This clone was seen a few times. The genes are TRBV9 and TRBJ1-1; possibly TRBD1 for D (6 bases). Germline assignment: CDR1 SGDLS and CDR2 YYNGEE. This CDR3 is 13 amino acids long. The germline V and J ends were trimmed by 0 bases and 6 bases, with 9 bases remaining between them. The CDR3 nucleotides are TGTGCCAGCAGCGTAGCCGGGACATCTGAAGCTTTCTTT. This codes for CASSVAGTSEAFF.

The chain employs TRBV11-2 and TRBJ2-1; weak D call: TRBD1 (5 bases). V shed 1 base and J shed 4 bases, with 11 bases lying between them. CDR1 is SGHAT and CDR2 is FQNNGV in the germline V gene. This CDR3 is built from 15 residues. The CDR3 sequence is CASSLGAGSYNEQFF. For the CDR3, the DNA is TGTGCCAGCAGCTTAGGGGCAGGGTCGTACAATGAGCAGTTCTTC.

V gene TRBV19 combines with J gene TRBJ1-1; a weak D match, TRBD1 (5 bases). The CDR3 loop spans 13 amino acids. Germline values: CDR1 LNHDA, CDR2 SQIVND (reference sequence). Trimming left V 6 bases short and J 0 bases short, with 8 bases between. The CDR3: CASSQGVNTEAFF. As DNA, the CDR3 is TGTGCCAGTAGCCAAGGGGTGAACACTGAAGCTTTCTTT.

The rearrangement uses TRBV11-3 and TRBJ1-2, with D tentatively TRBD1 (5 bases). CDR1 and CDR2 from the germline V gene are SGHNT and YENEEA. This CDR3 region has 13 residues. The germline V and J ends were trimmed by 0 bases and 8 bases, with 10 bases remaining between them. The CDR3 protein is CASSLEDSPGYTF. CDR3 bases: TGTGCCAGCAGCTTAGAAGACAGCCCCGGCTACACCTTC.

The gene calls are TRBV7-9 and TRBJ2-5; TRBD2 aligns across 7 bases. This CDR3 has 14 amino acids. Germline V gene data show CDR1 as SEHNR and CDR2 as FQNEAQ (reference sequence). After removal of 2 bases from V and 1 base from J, the junction contained 1 base not matched to a gene. The CDR3 here is CASSLSGTQETQYF. The CDR3 DNA reads as TGTGCCAGCAGCTTAAGCGGGACCCAAGAGACCCAGTACTTC.

The chain is built from TRBV19 and TRBJ1-5; 8 bases match TRBD1. CDR1 LNHDA and CDR2 SQIVND come from the germline V gene (reference sequence). CDR3 length: 18 amino acids. Losses at the gene ends were 3 bases for V and 2 bases for J; bases not matched to a gene: 12. The CDR3 DNA sequence: TGTGCCAGTAGTATTCGGCGGCAGGGGGCGCGAGGCAATCAGCCCCAGCATTTT. Amino acid sequence: CASSIRRQGARGNQPQHF.

This chain joins TRBV19 and TRBJ1-1; D gene uncertain. With 5 bases removed from V and 3 bases from J, the gap between germline ends came to 13 bases. The CDR3 sequence is 14 residues long. The germline CDR1 and CDR2 sequences are LNHDA and SQIVND (reference sequence). The CDR3 reads CASSPRFPYTEAFF. The CDR3 DNA reads TGTGCCAGTAGTCCCCGGTTTCCGTACACTGAAGCTTTCTTT.

This chain uses TRBV25-1 with TRBJ2-5, with D tentatively TRBD2 (5 bases). From germline, CDR1 is MGHDK and CDR2 SYGVNS. V gave up 2 bases and J gave up 6 bases, with 10 bases separating them. This CDR3 contains 13 residues. The CDR3 DNA reads TGTGCCAGCAGTGAAGCGGGTGTGCAGACCCAGTACTTC. This translates into CASSEAGVQTQYF.

A single count supports this clone. This rearrangement joins TRBV6-5 to TRBJ1-2, with TRBD1 as a possible D gene (6 bases). Germline CDR1 and CDR2: MNHEY and SVGAGI. The CDR3 contains 14 residues. Trimming left V 4 bases short and J 1 base short, with 10 bases between. The DNA for the CDR3 is TGTGCCAGCAGTTTGTTCAGGGGTAACTATGGCTACACCTTC. Protein product: CASSLFRGNYGYTF.

The sample holds a few counts of this clone. V usage is TRBV4-3 and J usage is TRBJ1-1; 7 bases fit TRBD1. The CDR3 consists of 15 residues. Looked up from germline, CDR1 is LGHNA and CDR2 is YSLEER. With V trimmed by 4 bases and J by 0 bases, 5 bases remained unmatched. CDR3 protein: CASSRTDRVNTEAFF. CDR3 nucleotide sequence: TGCGCCAGCAGCCGAACAGACAGGGTGAACACTGAAGCTTTCTTT.

The J gene is TRBJ2-5, the V gene TRBV13, with D possibly matching TRBD2 (7 bases). The CDR3 is 15 amino acids. Deletions cut 3 bases from V and 2 bases from J, with 13 bases between. CDR1 and CDR2 from the germline V gene are PRHDT and FYEKMQ (reference sequence). CDR3 amino acids: CASSLAGALQETQYF. The DNA for the CDR3 is TGTGCCAGCAGCTTGGCGGGGGCCCTACAAGAGACCCAGTACTTC.

The chain has TRBV29-1 and TRBJ2-3; 8 bases are shared with TRBD1. CDR3 length: 16 residues. CDR1 is SQVTM and CDR2 is ANQGSEA in the germline V gene. The junction had 16 bases not matched to a gene; V was cut back by 6 bases and J by 5 bases. The CDR3 nucleotides are TGCAGCGTGGCCCCCAGGGGGCGCTTGGGTGAAGATACGCAGTATTTT. This gives the protein CSVAPRGRLGEDTQYF.

The CDR3 region is CTSRGRGIPYEQYF. The CDR3 coding sequence is TGCACCAGCAGGGGGAGGGGAATACCCTACGAGCAGTACTTC. The chain links TRBV1 to TRBJ2-7; the tabulated D call, TRBD2, remains unverified against the DNA. TRBV1 is classified as a pseudogene. This CDR3 comprises 14 residues.

The chain combines TRBV27 with TRBJ2-2; 12 nucleotides agree with TRBD2. Per the germline V gene, CDR1 is MNHEY and CDR2 is SMNVEV (reference sequence). The CDR3 is made up of 15 amino acids. Trimming cost V 2 bases and J 6 bases; bases outside gene matches: 1. CDR3 DNA: TGTGCCAGCAGTTTAGGGACTAGCGGGTCCGGGGAGCTGTTTTTT. Its protein is CASSLGTSGSGELFF.

V gene TRBV7-8 combines with J gene TRBJ2-2; D uncertain. The CDR3 sequence is 15 residues long. Trimming left V 5 bases short and J 3 bases short, with 13 bases between. Germline CDR1 SGHVS, CDR2 FQNEAQ. This CDR3 is CASSPPGPYTGELFF. DNA for the CDR3: TGTGCCAGCAGCCCTCCGGGTCCTTACACCGGGGAGCTGTTTTTT.

This clone was observed many times. The chain recombines TRBV6-4 with TRBJ2-1; 11 positions match TRBD2. The CDR3 runs 15 residues. Germline values: CDR1 MRHNA, CDR2 SNTAGT. The V and J ends lost 0 bases and 6 bases, in that order; junction bases with no gene match: 1. In DNA, the CDR3 is TGTGCCAGCAGTGACTCTAGCGGGGGGGCCAATGAGCAGTTCTTC. This sequence encodes CASSDSSGGANEQFF.

This clone has a handful of counts. The CDR3 nucleotides are TGTGCCAGCAGTTATGAGACGGGAAATTCACCCCTCCACTTT. This encodes CASSYETGNSPLHF. The chain employs TRBV6-5 and TRBJ1-6; no clear D gene. The CDR3 runs 14 residues. Germline values: CDR1 MNHEY, CDR2 SVGAGI. The V gene lost 3 bases and the J gene lost 7 bases, with 10 bases spanning the gap.